Listed below are T cell receptor beta chains from one sample, sequenced in a study of CD8 T cells in Susac syndrome. From the immunoSEQ multiplex PCR reads, TCRdb called clonotypes with MiXCR, one entry per CDR3 protein. The data contain more than 150,000 distinct CDR3 sequences, around 94% of them singletons. The sample comprised CD4+ T cells from PBMCs. Receptors were obtained from a human donor in good health. CDR3s leave out the opening cysteine and the closing phenylalanine or tryptophan. Not all rows give a size; the values are once, few, many and, for expanded clones, a class.

V,J,size,length,CDR3
TRBV3-1,TRBJ1-3,NA,12,ASSQGFSGNTIY
TRBV5-6,TRBJ2-5,NA,11,ASSLSEGETQY
TRBV7-9,TRBJ1-2,NA,13,ASSLTTGSFDGYT
TRBV5-1,TRBJ1-4,NA,15,ASSFLPGTSTNEKLF
TRBV15,TRBJ2-7,NA,13,ATSRDREFAYEQY
TRBV20-1,TRBJ2-3,NA,12,SARRTGAADTQY
TRBV24-1,TRBJ2-1,NA,12,ATSDPGAHNEQF
TRBV24-1,TRBJ2-1,NA,14,ATSDGPGLPYNEQF
TRBV15,TRBJ2-1,NA,10,ATSRDQNEQF
TRBV9,TRBJ2-3,NA,11,ASSGLQGNTQY
TRBV29-1,TRBJ1-6,NA,12,SAGTGGIGSPLH
TRBV20-1,TRBJ1-5,NA,11,SAMPGLNQPQH
TRBV6-5,TRBJ1-6,NA,13,ASSYTQQGNSPLH
TRBV29-1,TRBJ1-1,NA,11,SVGKQTGTEAF
TRBV19,TRBJ2-3,NA,13,ASTGTSGTTDTQY
TRBV4-3,TRBJ2-3,NA,15,ASSQDSLRASTDTQY
TRBV4-2,TRBJ2-7,NA,10,ASSQNRYEQY
TRBV11-1,TRBJ2-1,NA,11,ASSPPGQEEQF
TRBV6-2/TRBV6-3,TRBJ2-2,NA,11,ASSLMKAGELF
TRBV2,TRBJ2-1,NA,9,ASSSGVEQF
TRBV30,TRBJ1-6,NA,10,AWSMPGSPLH
TRBV4-1,TRBJ2-1,NA,15,ASSQRGHGGDYNEQF
TRBV12-3/TRBV12-4,TRBJ2-1,NA,11,ASSETRYNEQF
TRBV20-1,TRBJ1-5,once,11,SAIQGRNQPQH
TRBV18,TRBJ1-6,NA,13,ASSPSGTANSPLH
TRBV12-3/TRBV12-4,TRBJ2-1,NA,12,ASSARTGYNEQF
TRBV30,TRBJ1-6,NA,9,AWSTGSPLH
TRBV20-1,TRBJ2-1,NA,12,SASGSGGDNEQF
TRBV30,TRBJ2-7,NA,12,AWSPGTGNYEQY
TRBV6-2/TRBV6-3,TRBJ2-7,once,14,ASRMTSGGEVYEQY
TRBV3-1,TRBJ2-5,NA,13,ASSQDGQGVETQY
TRBV20-1,TRBJ2-2,NA,12,SARPQGTSGELF
TRBV15,TRBJ1-2,NA,10,ATSREGYGYT
TRBV5-1,TRBJ2-5,NA,15,ASSVGASGGREETQY
TRBV15,TRBJ2-3,NA,14,ATSQGLAGARDTQY
TRBV29-1,TRBJ1-2,NA,12,SVDRGTFNYGYT
TRBV15,TRBJ2-7,NA,14,ATSRGPGLAGYEQY
TRBV6-2/TRBV6-3,TRBJ2-1,NA,14,ASKGQGASSYNEQF
TRBV14,TRBJ2-1,NA,11,ASSQHQGNEQF
TRBV27,TRBJ1-5,NA,12,ASSFRGRGQPQH
TRBV6-6,TRBJ1-2,NA,13,ASSRQQGEGYGYT
TRBV23-1,TRBJ2-5,NA,21,ASSHPGRDRPRLAGEKQETQY
TRBV29-1,TRBJ2-1,NA,13,SVPTIETSGGWQF
TRBV6-2/TRBV6-3,TRBJ2-3,NA,11,ASRALVTDTQY
TRBV20-1,TRBJ2-5,NA,12,SAPPPGGPETQY
TRBV7-6,TRBJ1-1,once,13,ASSLAGRGNTEAF